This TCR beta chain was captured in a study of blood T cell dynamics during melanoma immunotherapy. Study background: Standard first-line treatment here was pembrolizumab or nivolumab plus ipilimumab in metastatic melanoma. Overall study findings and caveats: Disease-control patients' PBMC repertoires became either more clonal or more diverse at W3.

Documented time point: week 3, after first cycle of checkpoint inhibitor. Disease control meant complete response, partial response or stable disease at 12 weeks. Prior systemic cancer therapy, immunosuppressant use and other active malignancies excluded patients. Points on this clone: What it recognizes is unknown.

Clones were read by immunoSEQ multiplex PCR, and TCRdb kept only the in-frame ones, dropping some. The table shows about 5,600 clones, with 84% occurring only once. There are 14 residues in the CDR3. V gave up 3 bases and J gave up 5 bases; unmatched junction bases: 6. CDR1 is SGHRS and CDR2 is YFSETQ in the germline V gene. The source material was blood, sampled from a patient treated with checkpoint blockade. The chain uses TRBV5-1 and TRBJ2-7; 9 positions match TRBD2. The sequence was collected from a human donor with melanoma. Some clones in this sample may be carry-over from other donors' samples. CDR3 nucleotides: TGCGCCAGCAGCTCTAGCGGGACAGCCCACGAGCAGTACTTC. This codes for CASSSSGTAHEQYF.